This T cell receptor beta chain came from a study of shared clonotypes between healthy human individuals. Sequencing was performed with immunoSEQ multiplex PCR; in TCRdb, only in-frame clones are kept and a portion is missing. This sample carries approximately 2.3 million clones, more than 80% of them seen once, and the ten largest clones take 0.35% to 0.5%. V shed 5 bases and J 2 bases; nucleotides not matched to a gene: 7. This CDR3 is 16 amino acids long. In germline, CDR1 is SEHNR, CDR2 FQNEAQ (reference sequence). This chain links TRBV7-9 with TRBJ2-5; 11 bases fit TRBD2. The sequence came from a man aged 18 to 35 in good health. Some clones in this sample may be carry-over from other donors' samples. Sample: naive CD4+ T cells from PBMCs. Subset denoted: CD45RA+ positively selected. The CDR3 here is CASSIGTSGPQETQYF. The CDR3, as DNA: TGTGCCAGCAGCATCGGGACTAGCGGTCCGCAAGAGACCCAGTACTTC.